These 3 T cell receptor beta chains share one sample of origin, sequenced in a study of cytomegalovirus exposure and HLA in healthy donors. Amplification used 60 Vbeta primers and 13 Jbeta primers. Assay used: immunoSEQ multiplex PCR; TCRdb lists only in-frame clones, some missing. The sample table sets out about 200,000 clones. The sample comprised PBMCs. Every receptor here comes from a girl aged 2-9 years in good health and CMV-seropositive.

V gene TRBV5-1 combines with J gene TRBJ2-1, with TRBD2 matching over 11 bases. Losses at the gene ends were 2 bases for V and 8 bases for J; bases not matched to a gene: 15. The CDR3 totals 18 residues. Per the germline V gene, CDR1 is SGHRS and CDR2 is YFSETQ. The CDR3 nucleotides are TGCGCCAGCAGCTTACGGACTAGCGGGCTATTGGGCTTGGATGAGCAGTTCTTC. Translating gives CASSLRTSGLLGLDEQFF.

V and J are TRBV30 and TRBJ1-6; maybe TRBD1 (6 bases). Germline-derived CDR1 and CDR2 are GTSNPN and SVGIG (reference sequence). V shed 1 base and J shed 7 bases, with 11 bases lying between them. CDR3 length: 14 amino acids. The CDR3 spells CAWSGGHGNSPLHF. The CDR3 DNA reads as TGTGCCTGGAGTGGGGGACATGGCAATTCACCCCTCCACTTT.

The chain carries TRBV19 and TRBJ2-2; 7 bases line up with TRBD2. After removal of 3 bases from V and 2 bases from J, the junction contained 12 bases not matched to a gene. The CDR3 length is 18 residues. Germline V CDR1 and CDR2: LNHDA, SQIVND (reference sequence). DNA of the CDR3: TGTGCCAGTAGTATTGAAAGGGGCGGGAGTGCCAACACCGGGGAGCTGTTTTTT. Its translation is CASSIERGGSANTGELFF.